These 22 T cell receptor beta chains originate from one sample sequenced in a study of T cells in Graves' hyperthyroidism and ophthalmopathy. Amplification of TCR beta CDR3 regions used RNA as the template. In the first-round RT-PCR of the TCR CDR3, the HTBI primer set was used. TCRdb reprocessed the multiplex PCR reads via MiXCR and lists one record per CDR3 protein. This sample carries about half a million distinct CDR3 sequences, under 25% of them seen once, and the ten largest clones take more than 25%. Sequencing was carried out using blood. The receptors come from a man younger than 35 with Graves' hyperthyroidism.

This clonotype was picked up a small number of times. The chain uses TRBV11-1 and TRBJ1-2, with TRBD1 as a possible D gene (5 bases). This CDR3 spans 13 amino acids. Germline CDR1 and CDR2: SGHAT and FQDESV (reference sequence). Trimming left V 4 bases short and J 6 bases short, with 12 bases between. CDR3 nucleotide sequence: TGTGCCAGCAGCTACGGGGGGAGCGATGGCTACACCTTC. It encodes CASSYGGSDGYTF.

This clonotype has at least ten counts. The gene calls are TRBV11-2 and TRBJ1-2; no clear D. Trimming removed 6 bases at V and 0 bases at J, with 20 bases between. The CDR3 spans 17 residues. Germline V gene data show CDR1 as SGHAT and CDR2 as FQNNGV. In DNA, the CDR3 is TGTGCCAGCAGGCCCATAACCTCGGCGGTAACTAACTATGGCTACACCTTC. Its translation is CASRPITSAVTNYGYTF.

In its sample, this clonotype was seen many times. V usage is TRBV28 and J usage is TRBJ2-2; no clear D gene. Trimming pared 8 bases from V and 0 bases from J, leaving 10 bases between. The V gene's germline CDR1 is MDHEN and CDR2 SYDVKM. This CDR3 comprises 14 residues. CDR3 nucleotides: TGTGCCAGCGGACCCGGAGCGAACACCGGGGAGCTGTTTTTT. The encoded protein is CASGPGANTGELFF.

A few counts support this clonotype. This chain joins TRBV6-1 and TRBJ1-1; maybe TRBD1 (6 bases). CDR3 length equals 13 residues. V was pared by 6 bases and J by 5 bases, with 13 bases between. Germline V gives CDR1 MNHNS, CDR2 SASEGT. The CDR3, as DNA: TGTGCCAGCAGGGGAACACAGGGAACTGAAGCTTTCTTT. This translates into CASRGTQGTEAFF.

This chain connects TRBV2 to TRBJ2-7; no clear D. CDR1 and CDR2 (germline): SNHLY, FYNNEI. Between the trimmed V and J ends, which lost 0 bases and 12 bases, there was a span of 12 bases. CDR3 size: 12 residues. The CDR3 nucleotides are TGTGCCAGCAGTGAAGCTAACAGTTTACGGTACTTC. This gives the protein CASSEANSLRYF.

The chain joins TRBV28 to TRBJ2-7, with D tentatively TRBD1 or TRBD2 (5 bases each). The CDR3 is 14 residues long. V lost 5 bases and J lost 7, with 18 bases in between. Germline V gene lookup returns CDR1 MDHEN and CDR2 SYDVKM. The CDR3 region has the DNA TGTGCCAGCAGTCCCGCCGGGACGGAGATGGAGCAGTACTTC. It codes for CASSPAGTEMEQYF.

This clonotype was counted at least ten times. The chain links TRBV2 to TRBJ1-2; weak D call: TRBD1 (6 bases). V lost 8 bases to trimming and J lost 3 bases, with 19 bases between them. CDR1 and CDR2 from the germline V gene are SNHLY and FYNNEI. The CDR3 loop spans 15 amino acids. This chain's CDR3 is CASRDRTGADYGYTF. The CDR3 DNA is TGTGCCAGCCGGGACCGGACGGGGGCGGACTATGGCTACACCTTC.

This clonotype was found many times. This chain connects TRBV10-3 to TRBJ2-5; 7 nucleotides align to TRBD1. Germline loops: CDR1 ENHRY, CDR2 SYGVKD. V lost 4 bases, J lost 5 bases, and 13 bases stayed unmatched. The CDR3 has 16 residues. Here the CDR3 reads CAISAWTGRTDETQYF. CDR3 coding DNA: TGTGCCATCAGTGCGTGGACAGGAAGAACTGATGAGACCCAGTACTTC.

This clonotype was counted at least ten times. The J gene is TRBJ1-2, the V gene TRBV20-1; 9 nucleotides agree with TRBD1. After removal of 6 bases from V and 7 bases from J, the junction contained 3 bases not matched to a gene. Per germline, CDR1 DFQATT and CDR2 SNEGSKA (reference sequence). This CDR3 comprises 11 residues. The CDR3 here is CSAGTGSGYTF. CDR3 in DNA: TGCAGTGCCGGGACAGGGTCTGGCTACACCTTC.

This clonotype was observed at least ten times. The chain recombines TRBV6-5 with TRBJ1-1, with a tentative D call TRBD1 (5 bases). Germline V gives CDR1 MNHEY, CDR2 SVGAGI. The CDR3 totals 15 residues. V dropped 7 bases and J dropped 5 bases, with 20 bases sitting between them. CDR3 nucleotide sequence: TGTGCCAGCACCCCCCGTCCCGAGGGGCGGACTGAAGCTTTCTTT. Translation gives CASTPRPEGRTEAFF.

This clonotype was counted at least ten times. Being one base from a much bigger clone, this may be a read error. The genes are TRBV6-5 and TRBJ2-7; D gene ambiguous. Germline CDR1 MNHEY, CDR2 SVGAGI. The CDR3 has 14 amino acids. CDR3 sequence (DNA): TGTGCCGGCAGTTACTCGAATGATCGGGCGAGGCAGTACTTC. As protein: CAGSYSNDRARQYF.

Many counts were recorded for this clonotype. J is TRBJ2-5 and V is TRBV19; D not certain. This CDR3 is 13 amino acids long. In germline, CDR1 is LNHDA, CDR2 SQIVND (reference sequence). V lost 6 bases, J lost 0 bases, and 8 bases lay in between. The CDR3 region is CASSRRHQETQYF. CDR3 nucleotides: TGTGCCAGTAGCCGAAGGCACCAAGAGACCCAGTACTTC. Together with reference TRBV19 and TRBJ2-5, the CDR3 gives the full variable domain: DGGITQSPKYLFRKEGQNVTLSCEQNLNHDAMYWYRQDPGQGLRLIYYSQIVNDFQKGDIAEGYSVSREKKESFPLTVTSAQKNPTAFYLCASSRRHQETQYFGPGTRLLVL.

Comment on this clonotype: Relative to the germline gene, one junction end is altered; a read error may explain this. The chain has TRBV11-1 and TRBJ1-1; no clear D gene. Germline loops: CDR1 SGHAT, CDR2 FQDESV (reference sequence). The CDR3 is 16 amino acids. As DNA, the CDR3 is TGTGCCAGCAGCGGTATCCGATTTGCTGGCCGAACTGAAGCTTTGTTT. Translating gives CASSGIRFAGRTEALF.

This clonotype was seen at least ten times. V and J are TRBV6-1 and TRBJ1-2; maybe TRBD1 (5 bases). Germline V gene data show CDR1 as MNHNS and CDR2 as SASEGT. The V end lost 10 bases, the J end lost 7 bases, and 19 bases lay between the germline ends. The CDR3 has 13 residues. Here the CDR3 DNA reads TGTGCCACCATGGACGGGACGAGAGGTGGCTACACCTTC. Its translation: CATMDGTRGGYTF.

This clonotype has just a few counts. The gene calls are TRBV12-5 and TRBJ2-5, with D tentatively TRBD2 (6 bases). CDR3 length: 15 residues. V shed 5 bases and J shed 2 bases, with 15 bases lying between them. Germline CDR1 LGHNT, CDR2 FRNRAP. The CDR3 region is CASGAGLWAQETQYF. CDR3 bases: TGTGCTAGTGGTGCGGGACTTTGGGCACAAGAGACCCAGTACTTC. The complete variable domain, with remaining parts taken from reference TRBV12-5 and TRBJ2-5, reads DARVTQTPRHKVTEMGQEVTMRCQPILGHNTVFWYRQTMMQGLELLAYFRNRAPLDDSGMPKDRFSAEMPDATLATLKIQPSEPRDSAVYFCASGAGLWAQETQYFGPGTRLLVL.

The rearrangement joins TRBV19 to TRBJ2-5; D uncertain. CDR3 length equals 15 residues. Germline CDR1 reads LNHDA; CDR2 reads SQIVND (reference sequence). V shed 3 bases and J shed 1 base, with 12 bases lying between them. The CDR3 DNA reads TGTGCCAGTAGTATGGGTCGGCACTCCCAAGAGACCCAGTACTTC. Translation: CASSMGRHSQETQYF.

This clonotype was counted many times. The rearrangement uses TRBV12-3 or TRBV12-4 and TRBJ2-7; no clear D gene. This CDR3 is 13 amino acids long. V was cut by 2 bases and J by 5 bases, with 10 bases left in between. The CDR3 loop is CASSLSVSHEQYF. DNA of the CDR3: TGTGCCAGCAGTTTAAGTGTGTCTCACGAGCAGTACTTC.

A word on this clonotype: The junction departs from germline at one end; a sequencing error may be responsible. CDR3 bases: TGTGCCAGCAAGGACGGAAATTCACCCCACCACTTT. Its protein is CASKDGNSPHHF. This chain links TRBV6-1 with TRBJ1-6, with unresolved D. This CDR3 is built from 12 residues. The V gene's germline CDR1 is MNHNS and CDR2 SASEGT.

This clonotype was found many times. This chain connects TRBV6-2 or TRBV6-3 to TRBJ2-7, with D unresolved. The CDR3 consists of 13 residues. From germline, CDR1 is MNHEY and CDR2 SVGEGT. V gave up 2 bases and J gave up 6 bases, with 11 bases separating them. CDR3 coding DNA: TGTGCCAGCAGTTACGGAGCATCCGGCGAGCAGTACTTC. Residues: CASSYGASGEQYF.

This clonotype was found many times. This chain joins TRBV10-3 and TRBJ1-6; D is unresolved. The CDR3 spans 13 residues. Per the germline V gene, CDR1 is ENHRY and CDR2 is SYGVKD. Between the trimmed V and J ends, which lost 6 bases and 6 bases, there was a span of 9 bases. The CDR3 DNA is TGTGCCATCAGCCGAGAGCCTAATTCACCCCTCCACTTT. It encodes CAISREPNSPLHF.

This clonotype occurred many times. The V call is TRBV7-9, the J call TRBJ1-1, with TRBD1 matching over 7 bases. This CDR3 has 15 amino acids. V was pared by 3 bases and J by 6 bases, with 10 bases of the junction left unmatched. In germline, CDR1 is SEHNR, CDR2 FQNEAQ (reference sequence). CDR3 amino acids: CASSFPTGIQAEAFF. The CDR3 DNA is TGTGCCAGCAGCTTCCCGACAGGGATCCAGGCTGAAGCTTTCTTT.

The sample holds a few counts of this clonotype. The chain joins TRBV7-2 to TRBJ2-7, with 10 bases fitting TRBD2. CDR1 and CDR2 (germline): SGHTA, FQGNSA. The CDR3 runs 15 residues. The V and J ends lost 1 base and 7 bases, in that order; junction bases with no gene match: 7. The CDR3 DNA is TGTGCCAGCAGCTTAGAGCTAGCGGGAGCGAGGGAGCAGTACTTC. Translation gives CASSLELAGAREQYF.